Listed below are T cell receptor beta chains from one sample, sequenced in a study of metastatic and nonmetastatic thyroid tumors. TCRdb ran MiXCR on the PCR reads. The sample holds 24,000 or so clones, around a fifth seen once. Sequenced material: blood. These receptors all come from a male donor with papillary thyroid cancer or a benign thyroid nodule (not recorded which). Some clones in this sample may be carry-over from other donors' samples. CDR3s include the opening cysteine and the closing phenylalanine or tryptophan. D genes are given only for firm matches. Clone sizes are shown as once, few, many or a size class.

D gene	V gene	J gene	clone size	CDR3 protein	CDR3 DNA
-	TRBV19	TRBJ1-2	many	CASSPGHGNYGYTF	TGTGCCAGTAGCCCGGGACACGGTAACTATGGCTACACCTTC
-	TRBV29-1	TRBJ1-2	many	CSVNRGQMGGYTF	TGCAGCGTTAACCGCGGGCAGATGGGTGGCTACACCTTC
-	TRBV6-1	TRBJ2-3	medium-sized	CASTDTQYF	TGTGCCAGCACAGATACGCAGTATTTT
TRBD2	TRBV11-2	TRBJ2-3	many	CASSLVRGAGGPWDTQYF	TGTGCCAGCAGCTTAGTTCGGGGTGCGGGAGGGCCCTGGGATACGCAGTATTTT
-	TRBV4-2	TRBJ1-3	many	CASSQDRSSGNTIYF	TGTGCCAGCAGCCAAGACAGGAGCTCTGGAAACACCATATATTTT
TRBD1	TRBV28	TRBJ2-7	few	CASTPSGTGVDEQYF	TGTGCCAGCACACCTTCCGGGACAGGGGTCGACGAGCAGTACTTC
-	TRBV9	TRBJ2-3	many	CASSVRGDTQYF	TGTGCCAGCAGCGTAAGGGGGGATACGCAGTATTTT
-	TRBV19	TRBJ2-7	few	CASSIALTFHEQYF	TGTGCCAGTAGTATAGCCTTGACTTTCCACGAGCAGTACTTC
TRBD2	TRBV27	TRBJ2-7	medium-sized	CATKDLAGGPYEQYF	TGTGCCACCAAGGATTTAGCGGGAGGGCCCTACGAGCAGTACTTC
-	TRBV10-3	TRBJ2-5	few	CASSRVQGRAGDRAQYF	TGTGCCTCCTCCCGGGTCCAGGGGCGGGCAGGGGATCGGGCCCAGTACTTC